The clone carrying this T cell receptor (beta chain) was observed a single time. Its target is unknown. This PCR relied on a set of 60 Vbeta primers and 13 Jbeta primers. The method was immunoSEQ multiplex PCR; TCRdb's version includes in-frame clones alone and lacks a portion of them. The repertoire holds some 85,000 clones, with 65% to 85% as singletons. The CDR3 extends over 17 amino acids. The sample comes from a study of cytomegalovirus exposure and HLA in healthy donors. The wider study: As released early, the data held roughly 85 million unique TCRs from HLA-typed donors. Study-wide results and caveats: For most TCR sequences rarity was the rule, although some public TCRs occurred in many donors. Listed as cytomegalovirus-associated were 150 or so TCR beta chains.

The sequencing input was PBMCs. This receptor was obtained from a man aged 18 to 30 in good health and CMV-seronegative. The V gene is TRBV21-1, the J gene TRBJ2-3; TRBD1, the table's D call, was not compared with the DNA. TRBV21-1 is labeled a pseudogene. In DNA, the CDR3 is TGTGCCAGCAGCAAAAATCGAGACCCAAACAGTTTTGATACGCAGTATTTT. Translated: CASSKNRDPNSFDTQYF.